The clone carrying this T cell receptor (beta chain) was counted many times. Its target is unknown. This specimen comes from a study of T cells in Graves' hyperthyroidism and ophthalmopathy. Overall study findings and caveats: In blood, most of the thyroid clonotypes expanded above 0.001 were also present.

Uncontrolled infection, other autoimmune disease, pregnancy and lactation each barred patients from inclusion. The diagnostic basis comprised clinical symptoms, serum thyroxine and TRAb, thyroid ultrasound and orbital computed tomography. Amplification targeted TCR beta CDR3 regions from RNA transcripts. The HTBI primer set served for first-round RT-PCR of the TCR CDR3. TCRdb ran MiXCR on the multiplex PCR reads and lists one entry per CDR3 protein. This table has about 690,000 distinct CDR3 sequences, 15% to 20% appearing once. This clonotype was sampled from a man aged 50 to 59 with Graves' hyperthyroidism. Sequencing was performed on blood.

CDR3 protein: CASSEQGRDTEAFF. In DNA form, the CDR3 reads TGTGCCAGCAGTGAACAGGGAAGGGACACTGAAGCTTTCTTT. The chain carries TRBV27 and TRBJ1-1, with D perhaps TRBD1 (6 bases). Germline assignment: CDR1 MNHEY and CDR2 SMNVEV (reference sequence). The CDR3 is 14 residues long. Trimming removed 5 bases from V and 3 bases from J, with 13 bases in between.